Following are 19 T cell receptor beta chains from one sample sequenced in a study of identical twins. TCRdb independently ran MiXCR on the 5' RACE reads; one entry per CDR3 protein. Found here are hundreds of thousands of distinct CDR3 sequences, 10% to 15% of them singletons; the top ten hold under 2%. The same sample was also used in a study of yellow fever vaccine responses in identical twins.

The sequencing input was PBMCs. The receptor set was obtained from a woman aged 18-29 years in good health.

This clonotype came up a few times. V is TRBV20-1 and J is TRBJ2-7; 11 bases match TRBD2. The CDR3 loop spans 15 amino acids. V lost 1 base to trimming and J lost 2 bases; unmatched junction nucleotides: 4. Germline CDR1 and CDR2: DFQATT and SNEGSKA (reference sequence). The CDR3 nucleotides read TGCAGTGCTAGAGCCTTAGCGGGAGGGACCTACGAGCAGTACTTC. This translates into CSARALAGGTYEQYF.

The chain recombines TRBV28 with TRBJ2-3; the match to TRBD1 covers 9 bases. The CDR3 is made up of 18 amino acids. Trimming took 6 bases from V and 6 from J; bases not matched to a gene: 19. Per the germline V gene, CDR1 is MDHEN and CDR2 is SYDVKM. The CDR3 DNA is TGTGCCAGCAGCCCCGGGACAGGGAGAGGTCATAGTCAGGATACGCAGTATTTT. As protein: CASSPGTGRGHSQDTQYF.

This clonotype was picked up a small number of times. The genes are TRBV4-1 and TRBJ1-3, with D perhaps matching TRBD1 (5 bases). V was shortened by 1 base and J by 0 bases, with 13 bases between the two germline ends. CDR3 length equals 17 residues. In germline, CDR1 is MGHRA, CDR2 YSYEKL. The CDR3 nucleotides read TGCGCCAGCAGCCAAGGAGGAAGGGACCACTCTGGAAACACCATATATTTT. As protein: CASSQGGRDHSGNTIYF.

The gene calls are TRBV28 and TRBJ2-4; a possible D gene is TRBD2 (5 bases). Trimming removed 3 bases at V and 0 bases at J, with 9 bases between. CDR3 size: 15 residues. Germline CDR1 is MDHEN and CDR2 is SYDVKM. The CDR3 DNA reads as TGTGCCAGCAGTTTGTCCGGGGTAGCCAAAAACATTCAGTACTTC. Its protein product is CASSLSGVAKNIQYF.

This clonotype was seen a few times. J is TRBJ2-7 and V is TRBV27; 8 positions match TRBD2. The V and J ends lost 3 bases and 0 bases, in that order; junction bases with no gene match: 10. In germline, CDR1 is MNHEY, CDR2 SMNVEV (reference sequence). CDR3 length equals 17 residues. The CDR3 DNA reads as TGTGCCAGCAGTTTTACCCAGCTAGCGGGCCACTCCTACGAGCAGTACTTC. This sequence encodes CASSFTQLAGHSYEQYF.

This clonotype was counted between two and nine times. The V call is TRBV28, the J call TRBJ2-6; D is uncertain. V lost 5 bases to trimming and J lost 0 bases, with 8 bases between them. Looked up from germline, CDR1 is MDHEN and CDR2 is SYDVKM. CDR3 length: 15 amino acids. The CDR3 reads CASSPHLSGANVLTF. CDR3 bases: TGTGCCAGCAGTCCGCACCTCTCTGGGGCCAACGTCCTGACTTTC.

The J gene is TRBJ2-7, the V gene TRBV6-5, with D hard to call. The germline V gene encodes CDR1 MNHEY and CDR2 SVGAGI. The V and J ends lost 4 bases and 3 bases respectively, with 13 bases between them. This CDR3 region has 14 residues. CDR3 nucleotides: TGTGCCAGCAGTTCCGACGGACGGTTCTACGAGCAGTACGTC. Translating it yields CASSSDGRFYEQYV.

The chain is built from TRBV27 and TRBJ2-1, with a possible D match to TRBD2 (6 bases). Looked up from germline, CDR1 is MNHEY and CDR2 is SMNVEV (reference sequence). Trimming took off 4 bases at V and 10 bases at J, with 11 bases between the two ends. The CDR3 runs to 12 residues. The CDR3: CASSWRAGEQFF. The CDR3 DNA sequence: TGTGCCAGCAGTTGGAGGGCAGGCGAGCAGTTCTTC.

The chain couples TRBV19 to TRBJ2-7; a possible D gene is TRBD2 (5 bases). This CDR3 has 14 amino acids. Germline lookup yields CDR1 LNHDA and CDR2 SQIVND (reference sequence). Between the trimmed V and J ends, which lost 6 bases and 4 bases, there was a span of 16 bases. The CDR3 bases are TGTGCCAGTAGAGGGAGTCCCTCGACTTACGAGCAGTACTTC. This gives the protein CASRGSPSTYEQYF.

In DNA, the CDR3 is TGTGCCAGCAGCATAGGTGGACTAGCGGGGACAAACACCGGGGAGCTGTTTTTT. Its protein product is CASSIGGLAGTNTGELFF. The rearrangement links TRBV7-8 to TRBJ2-2; the match to TRBD2 covers 12 bases. V was clipped by 5 bases and J by 2 bases; unmatched bases: 9. The CDR3 is 18 residues long. Germline V gene lookup returns CDR1 SGHVS and CDR2 FQNEAQ. Filled out from reference TRBV7-8 and TRBJ2-2, the complete variable domain reads GAGVSQSPRYKVAKRGQDVALRCDPISGHVSLFWYQQALGQGPEFLTYFQNEAQLDKSGLPSDRFFAERPEGSVSTLKIQRTQQEDSAVYLCASSIGGLAGTNTGELFFGEGSRLTVL.

The chain carries TRBV15 and TRBJ2-3, with 9 positions matching TRBD2. CDR1 and CDR2 (germline): LNHNV, YYDKDF (reference sequence). The junction had 9 bases not matched to a gene; V was cut back by 8 bases and J by 0 bases. CDR3 length: 16 residues. As DNA, the CDR3 is TGTGCCACCGTTGTAGCGGGGGACACTAGCACAGATACGCAGTATTTT. Residues: CATVVAGDTSTDTQYF. The full variable domain, completed using reference TRBV15 and TRBJ2-3, is DAMVIQNPRYQVTQFGKPVTLSCSQTLNHNVMYWYQQKSSQAPKLLFHYYDKDFNNEADTPDNFQSRRPNTSFCFLDIRSPGLGDTAMYLCATVVAGDTSTDTQYFGPGTRLTVL.

The rearrangement joins TRBV18 to TRBJ2-1; no definite D call. The CDR3 is made up of 14 amino acids. Per germline, CDR1 KGHSH and CDR2 LQKENI. V was pared by 2 bases and J by 5 bases, with 10 bases between. The chain's CDR3 is CASSPDPPNNEQFF. CDR3 bases: TGTGCCAGCTCACCAGACCCCCCCAACAATGAGCAGTTCTTC.

This clonotype turned up a few times. The V call is TRBV24-1, the J call TRBJ2-3, with unresolved D. The CDR3 has 15 amino acids. V was clipped by 1 base and J by 3 bases, with 10 bases between them. CDR1 is KGHDR and CDR2 is SFDVKD in the germline V gene. The CDR3 DNA reads as TGTGCCACCAGTGATTTAATAGGCGCGACAGATACGCAGTATTTT. Translated, it gives CATSDLIGATDTQYF.

The sample holds many counts of this clonotype. The rearrangement joins TRBV11-3 to TRBJ2-1, with 7 bases fitting TRBD1. Unmatched junction bases numbered 6, after V lost 5 bases and J lost 2 bases. The CDR3 is made up of 15 amino acids. Germline assignment: CDR1 SGHNT and CDR2 YENEEA. The CDR3 is CASSPRDSAYNEQFF. The CDR3 DNA reads TGTGCCAGCAGCCCCCGGGACAGCGCCTACAATGAGCAGTTCTTC.

This clonotype was counted only a few times. This chain joins TRBV12-3 or TRBV12-4 and TRBJ2-2; D is possibly TRBD2 (5 bases). The CDR3 extends over 15 amino acids. Deletions cut 2 bases from V and 4 bases from J, with 11 bases between. The CDR3 DNA is TGTGCCAGCAGTTTAAAGGGAGATTCCACCGGGGAGCTGTTTTTT. Translation: CASSLKGDSTGELFF.

The chain is built from TRBV5-4 and TRBJ2-1; 7 nucleotides line up with TRBD1. The CDR3 length is 19 residues. Per the germline V gene, CDR1 is SGHNT and CDR2 is YYREEE (reference sequence). J lost 6 bases, V lost 3 bases, and 21 bases had no gene match. The CDR3, as DNA: TGTGCCAGCAGCTACGGACAGGTTTTGGGTCTCTCTTCTCCCAATGAGCAGTTCTTC. Its translation: CASSYGQVLGLSSPNEQFF.

V gene TRBV29-1 combines with J gene TRBJ2-7; D gene ambiguous. The V end lost 2 bases, the J end lost 4 bases, and 9 bases lay between the germline ends. CDR3 size: 12 residues. Germline CDR1 and CDR2: SQVTM and ANQGSEA. CDR3 sequence reads: CSVEQVGYEQYV. The CDR3 DNA reads as TGCAGCGTTGAACAGGTCGGGTACGAGCAGTACGTC.

The chain employs TRBV10-3 and TRBJ2-3; 9 bases are a match to TRBD2. This CDR3 spans 15 amino acids. Germline assignment: CDR1 ENHRY and CDR2 SYGVKD. J lost 12 bases, V lost 1 base, and 11 bases had no gene match. CDR3 bases: TGTGCCATCAGTGAGTTCGATATAGCGGGAGCCTCCCAGTATTTT. As protein: CAISEFDIAGASQYF.

The rearrangement uses TRBV3-1 and TRBJ2-3, with 11 bases aligning to TRBD2. The CDR3 runs to 19 residues. Trimming cost V 1 base and J 0 bases; bases outside gene matches: 9. CDR1 is LGHDT and CDR2 is YNNKEL in the germline V gene (reference sequence). CDR3 amino acids: CASSQGLTSGGASTDTQYF. In DNA, the CDR3 is TGTGCCAGCAGCCAAGGGTTAACTAGCGGGGGCGCTAGCACAGATACGCAGTATTTT.